This T cell receptor beta chain was retrieved from a study of T cell responses to AZD1222 COVID-19 vaccine. Study observations and caveats: Most donors were white British, females outnumbered males, and clonal diversity was possibly underestimated.

Losses at the gene ends were 6 bases for V and 1 base for J; bases not matched to a gene: 6. CDR1 WSHSY and CDR2 SAAADI come from the germline V gene. The CDR3 contains 15 residues. This clone was counted a single time. Its antigen remains unidentified. The repertoire was sequenced with immunoSEQ multiplex PCR; TCRdb's copy has only in-frame clones and lacks some. Of roughly 150,000 clones listed, over 85% are singletons. The origin of this receptor is an adult in good health. V and J are TRBV10-2 and TRBJ1-1; 9 bases are shared with TRBD1. The sequencing here drew on peripheral blood, taken on day 0 of AZD1222 vaccination. The CDR3 sequence is CASRRDRDSNTEAFF. CDR3 DNA: TGCGCCAGCAGAAGGGACAGGGACTCGAACACTGAAGCTTTCTTT.